These 10 T cell receptor beta chains came from one sample sequenced in a study of tumor and adjacent non-tumor tissue in lung cancer. TCRbeta libraries were built with three rounds of nested PCR, modified from ARM-PCR. TCRdb re-analysed the multiplex PCR reads in MiXCR, keeping a single row per CDR3 protein. This sample has some 120,000 distinct CDR3 sequences, with about 66% found just once. No cell sorting was done before RNA was extracted from the tissue. The sequenced material came from lung tumor tissue. The origin of the receptors is a young man with non-small cell lung cancer.

Only a few counts were recorded for this clonotype. A much larger clone differs from this one at a single base, so this may be a read error. CDR3 sequence reads: CAREGISYEQYF. CDR3 coding DNA: TGTGCCAGAGAAGGGATCTCCTACGAGCAGTACTTC. This chain links TRBV6-6 with TRBJ2-7, with D unresolved. Germline loops: CDR1 MNHNY, CDR2 SVGAGI (reference sequence). The germline V and J ends were trimmed by 9 bases and 0 bases, with 9 bases remaining between them. This CDR3 has 12 residues.

Comment on this clonotype: One end of the junction fails to match germline, which may point to a read error. J is TRBJ2-7 and V is TRBV29-1; tentative D call: TRBD2 (5 bases). The CDR3 loop spans 12 amino acids. In germline, CDR1 is SQVTM, CDR2 ANQGSEA. The CDR3 DNA is TGTAGCGTCGCCGAGATAGTCTACGAGCAGTACTTC. Its protein product is CSVAEIVYEQYF.

Comment on this clonotype: Being one base from a much bigger clone, this may be a read error. For the CDR3, the DNA is TGCGCCAGCAGGGGGGACATACTGAACACTGAAGCTTTCTTT. This gives the protein CASRGDILNTEAFF. V is TRBV5-1 and J is TRBJ1-1, with TRBD1 as a possible D gene (6 bases). V lost 5 bases, J lost 0 bases, and 11 bases lay in between. The CDR3 has 14 residues. Germline V gives CDR1 SGHRS, CDR2 YFSETQ.

This clonotype was recorded only once. A read error may produce the germline difference seen at one junction end. V gene TRBV11-2 combines with J gene TRBJ1-6; D gene ambiguous. Germline V gene sequence: CDR1 SGHAT, CDR2 FQNNGV. This CDR3 is 14 amino acids long. In nucleotides, the CDR3 is TGTGCCAGCAGCCAATTAACGAATAACTCACCCCTCCACTTT. Encoded protein: CASSQLTNNSPLHF.

This clonotype was picked up one time. A much larger clonotype is one base distant, so this may be a read error. The CDR3 loop reads CASSQDSAFQETQYF. The CDR3 DNA sequence: TGCGCCAGCAGCCAAGATTCAGCGTTCCAAGAGACCCAGTACTTC. The chain employs TRBV4-1 and TRBJ2-5; D not resolved. This CDR3 contains 15 residues. Germline V gene lookup returns CDR1 MGHRA and CDR2 YSYEKL. Trimming removed 0 bases at V and 1 base at J, with 9 bases between.

The gene calls are TRBV29-1 and TRBJ1-1; 8 nucleotides agree with TRBD1. In germline, CDR1 is SQVTM, CDR2 ANQGSEA. The CDR3 is made up of 13 amino acids. CDR3 in DNA: TGCAACACCGGACAGGGACGGAACACTGAAGCTTTCTTT. Translating gives CNTGQGRNTEAFF.

As regards this clonotype: A much bigger clone sits one base away, suggesting this may be a read error. The V call is TRBV7-8, the J call TRBJ2-1; D possibly corresponds to TRBD2 (6 bases). V lost 9 bases and J lost 1, with 7 bases in between. The CDR3 runs to 12 residues. Germline assignment: CDR1 SGHVS and CDR2 FQNEAQ. The CDR3 sequence: CARSGSYNEQFF. The CDR3 DNA reads TGTGCCAGGAGCGGGTCCTACAATGAGCAGTTCTTC. Supplemented by reference TRBV7-8 and TRBJ2-1, the full variable domain reads GAGVSQSPRYKVAKRGQDVALRCDPISGHVSLFWYQQALGQGPEFLTYFQNEAQLDKSGLPSDRFFAERPEGSVSTLKIQRTQQEDSAVYLCARSGSYNEQFFGPGTRLTVL.

This clonotype was seen only a few times. This may be a read error, as it is one base from a much larger clone. Because it lacks the conserved phenylalanine or tryptophan at the end, this CDR3 is likely a read error. The J gene is TRBJ2-1, the V gene TRBV4-3; 7 nucleotides match TRBD1. Germline V gives CDR1 LGHNA, CDR2 YSLEER. The CDR3 contains 17 residues. V was pared by 0 bases and J by 8 bases, with 13 bases of the junction left unmatched. The CDR3 coding sequence is TGCGCCAGCAGCCAAGATTGGGCGGACAGGTTTTCATATGAGCAGTTCCTC. As protein: CASSQDWADRFSYEQFL.

As for this clonotype: Here the CDR3 omits its conserved ending phenylalanine or tryptophan, so a read error is the likely source. The chain combines TRBV4-3 with TRBJ2-2, with D tentatively TRBD1 (5 bases). Between the trimmed V and J ends, which lost 0 bases and 7 bases, there was a span of 15 bases. This CDR3 has 16 amino acids. Germline CDR1 reads LGHNA; CDR2 reads YSLEER. The CDR3 sequence: CASSQEECRVDGELFS. CDR3 sequence (DNA): TGCGCCAGCAGCCAAGAGGAGTGCAGGGTAGACGGGGAGCTGTTTTCT.

On this clonotype: Since a much larger clone is just one base distant, this may be a read error. The V gene is TRBV29-1, the J gene TRBJ1-1; 7 nucleotides line up with TRBD1. Germline V gives CDR1 SQVTM, CDR2 ANQGSEA. CDR3 size: 15 residues. Trimming took 5 bases from V and 6 from J; bases not matched to a gene: 15. The CDR3 DNA sequence: TGCAGCGTTATAGGGAGGGGGCGTAAGTCGGCTGAAGCTTTCTTT. This sequence encodes CSVIGRGRKSAEAFF.